These T cell receptor beta chains were read from a single sample in a study of Graves' ophthalmopathy and Graves' hyperthyroidism. One entry per CDR3 protein results from TCRdb running MiXCR on the multiplex PCR reads. Found here are 200,000 to 250,000 distinct CDR3 sequences, about a fifth of them singletons; the top ten hold about 40%. What was sequenced was peripheral blood. These receptors were taken from a woman aged 45-65 years with Graves' ophthalmopathy. Both conserved end residues are part of each CDR3. The order of the fields is V gene, clone size, D gene, J gene, CDR3 DNA, CDR3 protein. The D gene is left open where the match is weak. Not all rows give a size; the values are once, few, many and, for expanded clones, a class.

V: TRBV18; size: few; D: -; J: TRBJ1-2; DNA: TGTGCCAGCTCACCAGGTGCGGGGGCCGAAGGCTACACCTTC; CDR3: CASSPGAGAEGYTF
V: TRBV6-2/TRBV6-3; size: many; D: TRBD1; J: TRBJ2-6; DNA: TGTGCCAGCAGTAAACAGGGGGCTGGGGCCAACGTCCTGACTTTC; CDR3: CASSKQGAGANVLTF
V: TRBV12-3/TRBV12-4; size: few; D: -; J: TRBJ1-3; DNA: TGTGCCAGCAGTCCCTCGGGGGCCCACCGTCTCTCTGGAAACACCATATATTTT; CDR3: CASSPSGAHRLSGNTIYF
V: TRBV6-2/TRBV6-3; size: -; D: -; J: TRBJ1-1; DNA: TGTGCCAGCAGTTACTGGGGGAGGGACACTGAAGCTTTCTTT; CDR3: CASSYWGRDTEAFF
V: TRBV9; size: many; D: -; J: TRBJ2-5; DNA: TGTGCCAGCAGCGTAGAGGCTACACTGCACTTC; CDR3: CASSVEATLHF
V: TRBV15; size: many; D: TRBD2; J: TRBJ2-5; DNA: TGTGCCACCGGAGGAGTGATCTCTAGCGGGGCCCCGGTTCAAGAGACCCAGTACTTC; CDR3: CATGGVISSGAPVQETQYF
V: TRBV27; size: many; D: -; J: TRBJ2-7; DNA: TGTGCCAGCGCGAGCGGAATCGCCTACGAGCAGTACTTC; CDR3: CASASGIAYEQYF
V: TRBV19; size: -; D: -; J: TRBJ2-7; DNA: TGTGCCACGGGACCGTCCTCCTACGAGCAGTACTTC; CDR3: CATGPSSYEQYF
V: TRBV6-5; size: many; D: -; J: TRBJ1-1; DNA: TGTGCCAGCAGTTACTCGATGGGGAGGGAGGCTGAAGCTTTCTTT; CDR3: CASSYSMGREAEAFF
V: TRBV5-1; size: -; D: -; J: TRBJ1-5; DNA: TGCGCCAGCAGCCTAGGCCCCGGGGCAAGGTCGCCCCAGCATTTT; CDR3: CASSLGPGARSPQHF
V: TRBV28; size: -; D: TRBD2; J: TRBJ2-7; DNA: TGTGCCAGCAGTGTCCTTCAGGGTTTAGCGGGATACGAGCAGTACTTC; CDR3: CASSVLQGLAGYEQYF
V: TRBV28; size: many; D: -; J: TRBJ1-2; DNA: TGTGCCAGCAGTTTTGTGCAGGGGAAAGAAGGCTACACCTTC; CDR3: CASSFVQGKEGYTF
V: TRBV5-5; size: many; D: -; J: TRBJ2-4; DNA: TGTGCCAGCAGCGGTCCCCTATGGAGGAGCGACATTCAGTACTTC; CDR3: CASSGPLWRSDIQYF
V: TRBV20-1; size: many; D: -; J: TRBJ1-5; DNA: TGTTCAAGGGGCAGGGGACGGGATCAGCCCCAGCATTTT; CDR3: CSRGRGRDQPQHF
V: TRBV27; size: many; D: -; J: TRBJ2-5; DNA: TGTGCCAGCATGCCCCAACAATCAGAGACCCAGTACTTC; CDR3: CASMPQQSETQYF
V: TRBV5-6; size: many; D: -; J: TRBJ2-5; DNA: TGTGCCAGCAGCTTGGATGGGGCGGCGGAGGTCGAGACCCAGTACTTC; CDR3: CASSLDGAAEVETQYF
V: TRBV5-5; size: many; D: -; J: TRBJ1-2; DNA: TGTGCCAGCAGCGACGGGCCCCGGACATACTATGGCTACACCTTC; CDR3: CASSDGPRTYYGYTF
V: TRBV14; size: many; D: -; J: TRBJ2-7; DNA: TGTGCCAGCAGCTACAGCGGAGGAATTTACGAGCAGTACTTC; CDR3: CASSYSGGIYEQYF
V: TRBV29-1; size: many; D: -; J: TRBJ1-1; DNA: TGCAGCGCCATGAAGGTTTTGAACACTGAAGCTTTCTTT; CDR3: CSAMKVLNTEAFF
V: TRBV20-1; size: many; D: TRBD1; J: TRBJ2-7; DNA: TGCAGTGCCCACGGGACAGGGTTGTACGAGCAGTACTTC; CDR3: CSAHGTGLYEQYF
V: TRBV11-2; size: many; D: -; J: TRBJ2-1; DNA: TGTGCCAGCAGCTTAGGTTTTGAGCAGTTCTTC; CDR3: CASSLGFEQFF
V: TRBV11-3; size: many; D: -; J: TRBJ2-7; DNA: TGTGCCAGCAGCACTGACGGTGGGTACGAGCAGTACTTC; CDR3: CASSTDGGYEQYF
V: TRBV25-1; size: many; D: -; J: TRBJ1-1; DNA: TGTGCCAGCAGTGAATTCTTGAGGGCTGACACTGAAGCTTTCTTT; CDR3: CASSEFLRADTEAFF
V: TRBV20-1; size: many; D: -; J: TRBJ1-2; DNA: TGCAGTGCCCGGAGGGGGGGCACCTATGGCTACACCTTC; CDR3: CSARRGGTYGYTF
V: TRBV12-3/TRBV12-4; size: many; D: TRBD2; J: TRBJ2-2; DNA: TGTGCCAGCAGTCTCTCTAGCGGGAGGTTCACCGGGGAGCTGTTTTTT; CDR3: CASSLSSGRFTGELFF
V: TRBV4-1; size: many; D: -; J: TRBJ2-7; DNA: TGCGCCAGCAGCCAAGATCTGTGGTCCGCCTACGAGCAGTACTTC; CDR3: CASSQDLWSAYEQYF
V: TRBV11-2; size: many; D: TRBD1; J: TRBJ2-7; DNA: TGTGCCAGCAGCGGGGACAGGGGTAGGGCCTACGAGCAGTACTTC; CDR3: CASSGDRGRAYEQYF
V: TRBV24-1; size: -; D: TRBD1; J: TRBJ1-2; DNA: TGTGCCACCAGTGAACCCGGGACAGGGGGCGCGTATGGCTACACCTTC; CDR3: CATSEPGTGGAYGYTF
V: TRBV20-1; size: many; D: -; J: TRBJ1-3; DNA: TGCAGTGCTACTCCGGGGGGCGACACCATATATTTT; CDR3: CSATPGGDTIYF
V: TRBV28; size: many; D: -; J: TRBJ2-7; DNA: TGTGCCAGCGAGACAGTTCACTACGAGCAGTACTTC; CDR3: CASETVHYEQYF
V: TRBV5-1; size: many; D: -; J: TRBJ1-1; DNA: TGCGCCAGCAGCCAAATAGTAAACACTGAAGCTTTCTTT; CDR3: CASSQIVNTEAFF
V: TRBV2; size: many; D: -; J: TRBJ2-7; DNA: TGTGCCAGCAGTGAACTTCCGGGACAAACCAAGCAGTACTTC; CDR3: CASSELPGQTKQYF
V: TRBV12-3/TRBV12-4; size: few; D: -; J: TRBJ1-1; DNA: TGTGCCAGCAGTTTTGCGGGGGCAAACACTGAAGCTTTCTTT; CDR3: CASSFAGANTEAFF
V: TRBV29-1; size: many; D: TRBD1; J: TRBJ2-7; DNA: TGCAGCGTAGGGACAGCCGGCTACGAGCAGTACTTC; CDR3: CSVGTAGYEQYF
V: TRBV18; size: few; D: -; J: TRBJ1-1; DNA: TGTGCCAGCTCACCCCGCCTGGTGAACACTGAAGCTTTCTTT; CDR3: CASSPRLVNTEAFF
V: TRBV6-5; size: -; D: -; J: TRBJ1-6; DNA: TGTGCCAGCAGTTACCGGGCCTCACCCCTCCACTTT; CDR3: CASSYRASPLHF
V: TRBV7-3; size: -; D: -; J: TRBJ2-5; DNA: TGTGCCAGCAGCTTAGATTACCAAGAGACCCAGTACTTC; CDR3: CASSLDYQETQYF
V: TRBV6-1; size: -; D: -; J: TRBJ2-7; DNA: TGTGCCACATCAGCGGGGGTGACAGGGCGAGAGCAGTACTTC; CDR3: CATSAGVTGREQYF
V: TRBV27; size: many; D: -; J: TRBJ2-4; DNA: TGTGCCAGCAGTACGGGAGTTAACATTCAGTACTTC; CDR3: CASSTGVNIQYF
V: TRBV6-2/TRBV6-3; size: many; D: -; J: TRBJ2-3; DNA: TGTGCCAGCAGCGCCGGACTGGGCACAGATACGCAGTATTTT; CDR3: CASSAGLGTDTQYF
V: TRBV6-1; size: -; D: -; J: TRBJ1-1; DNA: TGTGCCAGCAGTCCTTCTGCGGCCGCTGAAGCTTTCTTT; CDR3: CASSPSAAAEAFF
V: TRBV24-1; size: -; D: -; J: TRBJ2-2; DNA: TGTGCCACCGGGGAGGTCGGGGAGCTGTTTTTT; CDR3: CATGEVGELFF
V: TRBV24-1; size: -; D: -; J: TRBJ1-5; DNA: TGTGCCACCAGAGGAGAAGGGCCCCAGCATTTT; CDR3: CATRGEGPQHF
V: TRBV4-2; size: many; D: -; J: TRBJ1-1; DNA: TGTGCCAGCAGCCAAGGCAGGGGCATTGGGAACACTGAAGCTTTCTTT; CDR3: CASSQGRGIGNTEAFF
V: TRBV4-2; size: few; D: -; J: TRBJ1-1; DNA: TGTGCCAGCAGCCAAGAGGCAAACACTGAAGCTTTCTTT; CDR3: CASSQEANTEAFF
V: TRBV19; size: many; D: -; J: TRBJ1-1; DNA: TGTGCCAGTAGTATGGCCATCATCGACGGAGCTTTCTTT; CDR3: CASSMAIIDGAFF
V: TRBV20-1; size: many; D: -; J: TRBJ1-2; DNA: TGCAGTGCTAGAGATATGAGGGGCGTCAACTATGGCTACACCTTC; CDR3: CSARDMRGVNYGYTF
V: TRBV7-2; size: many; D: TRBD1; J: TRBJ1-5; DNA: TGTGCCAGCAGCTTAGCCGGACAGGAAGGCGGTCAGCCCCAGCATTTT; CDR3: CASSLAGQEGGQPQHF
V: TRBV11-2; size: -; D: -; J: TRBJ1-5; DNA: TGTGCCAGCAGCTTTACAACAGGTAGCAATCAGCCCCAGCATTTT; CDR3: CASSFTTGSNQPQHF
V: TRBV9; size: -; D: -; J: TRBJ1-6; DNA: TGTGCCAGCAGCGTCGGGGATTTGGTGGGTTCACCCCTCCACTTT; CDR3: CASSVGDLVGSPLHF
V: TRBV2; size: -; D: -; J: TRBJ2-4; DNA: TGTGCCAGCAGGCCCCGAGGGCCGGTTGCCAAAAACATTCAGTACTTC; CDR3: CASRPRGPVAKNIQYF
V: TRBV6-1; size: -; D: -; J: TRBJ1-5; DNA: TGTGCCAGCAGAGTCTTTAGCAATCAGCCCCAGCATTTT; CDR3: CASRVFSNQPQHF
V: TRBV29-1; size: many; D: -; J: TRBJ1-3; DNA: TGCAGCGTTGTCGGGTCAGGGAAGACTGGAAACACCATATATTTT; CDR3: CSVVGSGKTGNTIYF
V: TRBV6-5; size: many; D: TRBD2; J: TRBJ2-7; DNA: TGTGCCAGCAGTTACTCCCCGCGGGGGGGGTGGGGCGGCGAGCAGTACTTC; CDR3: CASSYSPRGGWGGEQYF
V: TRBV20-1; size: many; D: TRBD1; J: TRBJ1-1; DNA: TGCAGTGCTAGGGTGACAGGGCATGTTGAGTGGACTGAAGCTTTCTTT; CDR3: CSARVTGHVEWTEAFF
V: TRBV19; size: -; D: TRBD1; J: TRBJ1-6; DNA: TGTGCCGGTAGCAGGGGGCAGGGGGCTTCATCACCCCTCCACTTT; CDR3: CAGSRGQGASSPLHF
V: TRBV7-6; size: -; D: -; J: TRBJ2-5; DNA: TGTGCCAGCAGCTACCCACCACAGGGCATAGAGACCCAGTACTTC; CDR3: CASSYPPQGIETQYF
V: TRBV12-3/TRBV12-4; size: many; D: -; J: TRBJ1-1; DNA: TGTGCCAGCAGTTTCGAGGGGAACACTGAAGCTTTCTTT; CDR3: CASSFEGNTEAFF
V: TRBV3-1; size: many; D: -; J: TRBJ2-5; DNA: TGTGCCAGCAGCCAAGGTTTAGGCGACCAAGAGACCCAGTACTTC; CDR3: CASSQGLGDQETQYF
V: TRBV28; size: -; D: TRBD1; J: TRBJ1-1; DNA: TGTGCCAGCAGACCCGCACAGGGGGCGGTCACTGAAGCTTTCTTT; CDR3: CASRPAQGAVTEAFF